This TCR beta chain was recorded in a study of T cell responses to AZD1222 COVID-19 vaccine. Only in-frame clones appear in the TCRdb table, and some are missing; sequencing was by immunoSEQ multiplex PCR. The data show about 110,000 clones, 82% seen once. Germline loops: CDR1 LNHDA, CDR2 SQIVND (reference sequence). The V segment lost 4 bases and the J segment 2 bases; nucleotides outside the gene matches: 7. The CDR3 is made up of 16 amino acids. Findings of the study overall: Increased Spike-specific TCR breadth and depth were observed after two AZD1222 doses.

On this clone: What it recognizes is unknown.

This chain connects TRBV19 to TRBJ2-3; 9 bases map to TRBD1. The TCR sequence derives from an adult in good health. The sample was peripheral blood, taken on day 0 of AZD1222 vaccination. The CDR3 nucleotides are TGTGCCAGTAGTACGTCGACAGGGGGGTTCACAGATACGCAGTATTTT. This sequence encodes CASSTSTGGFTDTQYF.